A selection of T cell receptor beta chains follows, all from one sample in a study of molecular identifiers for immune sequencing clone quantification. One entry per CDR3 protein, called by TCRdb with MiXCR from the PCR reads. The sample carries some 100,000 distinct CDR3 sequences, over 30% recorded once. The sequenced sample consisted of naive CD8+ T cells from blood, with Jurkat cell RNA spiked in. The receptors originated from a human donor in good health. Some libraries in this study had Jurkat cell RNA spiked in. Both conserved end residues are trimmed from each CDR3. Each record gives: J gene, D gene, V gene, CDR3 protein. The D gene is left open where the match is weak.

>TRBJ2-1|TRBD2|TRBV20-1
SADDRGTSPYNEQF
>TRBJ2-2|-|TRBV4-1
ASSQEEAGELF
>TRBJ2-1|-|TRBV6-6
ASSYSLLGDNEQF
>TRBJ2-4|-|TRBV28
ASSLIQGLTKNIQY
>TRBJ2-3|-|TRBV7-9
ASSPSPGDTQY
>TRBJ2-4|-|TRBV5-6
ASSTGASITL
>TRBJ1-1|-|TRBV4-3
ASSQPGQPEAF
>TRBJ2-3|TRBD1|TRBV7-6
ASSLRDRGTDTQY
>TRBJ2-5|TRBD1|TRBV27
ASRLRTGGGETQY
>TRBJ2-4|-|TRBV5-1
ASSSSLQENIQY
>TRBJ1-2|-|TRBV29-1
SVMFGPGYGYT
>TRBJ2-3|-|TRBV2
ASTDTQY
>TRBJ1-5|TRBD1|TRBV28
ASRPGQAGTNQPQH
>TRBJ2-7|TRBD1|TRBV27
ASSWGQLASEQY
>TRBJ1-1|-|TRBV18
ASSPGVDTEAF
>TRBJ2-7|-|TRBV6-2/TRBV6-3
ASSEVRDASYEQY
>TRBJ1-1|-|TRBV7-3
ASSLEVNTEAF
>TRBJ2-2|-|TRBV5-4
ASSLGPRSSEEPF
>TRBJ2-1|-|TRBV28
ASSLFDLNEQF
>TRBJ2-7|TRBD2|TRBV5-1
ASTQGLARSYEQY
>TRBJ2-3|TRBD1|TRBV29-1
SVGESSTGGNTQY
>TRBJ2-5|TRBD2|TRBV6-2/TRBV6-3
AIFDAGEGETQY
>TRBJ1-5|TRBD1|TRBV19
ASLTGPNQPQH
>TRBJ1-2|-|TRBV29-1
SVQDTTYGYT